This TCR beta chain stems from a study of blood T cells in healthy people across ages. There were healthy Caucasian individuals from Russia, aged roughly 6 to 90, serving as donors. Per sample, no less than 5.5 micrograms of total RNA were extracted. The authors ran a second PCR of 7 to 11 cycles using a sample-barcoded 5' primer and a J-beta primer mix. Each cDNA molecule was tagged by a template-switch adaptor that had 12 random nucleotides. MiXCR, applied by TCRdb to the 5' RACE reads, yields one record per CDR3 protein. This table holds 600,000 or so distinct CDR3 sequences, under 25% found once. Germline V gene sequence: CDR1 DFQATT, CDR2 SNEGSKA (reference sequence). Trimming cost V 0 bases and J 2 bases, with 7 bases left between them. The CDR3 covers 13 residues. This clonotype appeared a few times.

The sequenced material came from blood. The clonotype was recovered from a man between 65 and 85 years old in good health. The genes are TRBV20-1 and TRBJ1-2; D is possibly TRBD1 (5 bases). As DNA, the CDR3 is TGCAGTGCTAGAGATAGGACAAACTATGGCTACACCTTC. This codes for CSARDRTNYGYTF.